The T cell receptor (beta chain) described here comes from a study of blood T cell repertoires in COVID-19. Turning to the study itself: Samples representing acute and convalescent COVID-19 were sourced from the United States, Italy and Spain. Sources were T cells, B-cell-depleted T cells, or PBMCs; the material itself was cDNA or gDNA.

In the study's own analysis: Estimation of nucleated cell counts relied on the amplification of reference gene primers. Profiling relied on immunoSEQ multiplex PCR, and the TCRdb table lists in-frame clones only, not all of them. That table is the source of V, J and clone size, and D and trimming were worked out from the DNA. The sample lists some 34,000 clones, 85% to 90% occurring once. V lost 3 bases and J lost 4, with 9 bases in between. The CDR3 spans 13 residues. Germline CDR1 reads MNHEY; CDR2 reads SMNVEV (reference sequence). The gene calls are TRBV27 and TRBJ2-5; D not resolved. The receptor's source is a human donor in a cohort sampled during active COVID-19. Sequenced material: peripheral blood. DNA of the CDR3: TGTGCCAGCAGTTTGGCAGGCATAGAGACCCAGTACTTC. Translated: CASSLAGIETQYF.